Each of the 30 T cell receptor beta chains below was sequenced from the same sample in a study of T cells of healthy individuals listed by TCRdb under 2018. Receptor amplification or capture employed 5' RACE. Instrument used: Illumina MiSeq. TCRdb reran the public reads through fastp at Q25 and MiXCR, keeping productive beta chains. Rows with a matching CDR3 protein are joined into one entry that keeps the most common DNA and genes. This sample has around 63,000 distinct CDR3 sequences in its table, and about 16% of those were observed once. About 4.4% of the sample goes to the ten largest clones. Receptors were obtained from a human donor in good health.

This clonotype was detected ten times or more. The rearrangement joins TRBV20-1 to TRBJ1-1; D is unclear. The V gene's germline CDR1 is DFQATT and CDR2 SNEGSKA (reference sequence). Trimming removed 0 bases from V and 1 base from J, with 6 bases in between. This CDR3 has 13 amino acids. CDR3 loop: CSARDRWNTEAFF. In DNA, the CDR3 is TGCAGTGCTAGAGATCGGTGGAACACTGAAGCTTTCTTT.

The table lists this clonotype with a few counts. This chain uses TRBV7-2 with TRBJ1-1; maybe TRBD1 (5 bases). The CDR3 sequence is 14 residues long. From germline, CDR1 is SGHTA and CDR2 FQGNSA. Deletions cut 4 bases from V and 1 base from J, with 10 bases between. CDR3 DNA: TGTGCCAGCAGCTCCTGGACATCGAACACTGAAGCTTTCTTT. This gives the protein CASSSWTSNTEAFF.

This clonotype was seen ten or more times. J is TRBJ1-2 and V is TRBV7-3; D is uncertain. This CDR3 has 13 amino acids. Trimming left V 3 bases short and J 7 bases short, with 12 bases between. CDR1 is SGHTA and CDR2 is FQGTGA in the germline V gene. The CDR3 bases are TGTGCCAGCAGCTTCTCCAGTTCTATTGGCTACACCTTC. Residues: CASSFSSSIGYTF.

The chain is built from TRBV20-1 and TRBJ1-1; D is unclear. The CDR3 totals 14 residues. V lost 7 bases and J 1 base, leaving 16 bases between the germline ends. Germline CDR1 reads DFQATT; CDR2 reads SNEGSKA (reference sequence). CDR3 sequence (DNA): TGCAGTGTACATGGCTCGTCAACGAACACTGAAGCTTTCTTT. It yields the protein CSVHGSSTNTEAFF.

The table lists this clonotype with many counts. The chain joins TRBV7-9 to TRBJ1-6; unclear D gene. The V gene's germline CDR1 is SEHNR and CDR2 FQNEAQ (reference sequence). The CDR3 has 14 residues. Trimming removed 5 bases from V and 8 bases from J, with 13 bases in between. The CDR3 is CASSLWTRYSPLHF. The CDR3 region has the DNA TGTGCCAGCAGCCTATGGACGAGGTATTCACCCCTCCACTTT.

On this clonotype: This may stem from a read error, because a much larger clone lies one nucleotide away. The chain has TRBV7-2 and TRBJ1-2; no reliable D call. The germline gives CDR1 SGHTA, CDR2 FQGNSA. V was clipped by 2 bases and J by 6 bases, with 10 bases between them. This CDR3 has 13 amino acids. CDR3 sequence (DNA): TGTGCCAGCAGCTTAAACAATCGGAATGGCTACACCTTC. Translating gives CASSLNNRNGYTF.

This clonotype has a count of ten or more. The V call is TRBV29-1, the J call TRBJ2-4; 8 bases agree with TRBD2. CDR3 length: 12 residues. From germline, CDR1 is SQVTM and CDR2 ANQGSEA. The V gene end was trimmed by 6 bases and the J gene end by 7 bases; junction bases not matched to a gene: 5. The CDR3 here is CSVAGTSNIQYF. Here the CDR3 DNA reads TGCAGCGTAGCCGGGACTAGTAACATTCAGTACTTC.

Many counts were recorded for this clonotype. V gene TRBV27 combines with J gene TRBJ1-3; D is uncertain. Germline CDR1 MNHEY, CDR2 SMNVEV (reference sequence). The germline V and J ends were trimmed by 5 bases and 4 bases, with 18 bases remaining between them. This CDR3 spans 16 amino acids. CDR3 nucleotide sequence: TGTGCCAGCAGTCTAGACTCTCGATCAGCCGGAAACACCATATATTTT. It codes for CASSLDSRSAGNTIYF.

The chain combines TRBV4-2 with TRBJ2-1, with 13 nucleotides matching TRBD2. Germline V gene sequence: CDR1 LGHNA, CDR2 YNFKEQ. The ends lost 5 bases at V and 6 bases at J; junction bases unmatched: 7. The CDR3 spans 16 residues. CDR3 residues: CASSLLAGGKGNEQFF. CDR3 coding DNA: TGTGCCAGCAGCTTACTAGCGGGGGGGAAAGGCAATGAGCAGTTCTTC.

V gene TRBV5-6 combines with J gene TRBJ1-6; 8 bases map to TRBD1. From germline, CDR1 is SGHDT and CDR2 YYEEEE. The J segment lost 7 bases and the V segment lost 0 bases, leaving 3 bases of the junction unmatched. This CDR3 has 15 residues. CDR3 nucleotide sequence: TGTGCCAGCAGCTTGGGGGACAGGTCGAATTCACCCCTCCACTTT. Translation gives CASSLGDRSNSPLHF.

V and J are TRBV28 and TRBJ1-2; no reliable D call. CDR1 and CDR2 (germline): MDHEN, SYDVKM. Trimming stripped 3 bases from V and 1 base from J, with 12 bases between. This CDR3 has 15 residues. The CDR3 reads CASSFLGKDNYGYTF. The CDR3 bases are TGTGCCAGCAGTTTTTTGGGCAAGGATAACTATGGCTACACCTTC.

The chain employs TRBV19 and TRBJ1-3, with no clear D. Trimming took off 6 bases at V and 4 bases at J, with 7 bases between the two ends. CDR3 size: 12 residues. CDR1 and CDR2 (germline): LNHDA, SQIVND (reference sequence). The CDR3 DNA is TGTGCCAGTAGCCCGACAGGAAACACCATATATTTT. Its translation is CASSPTGNTIYF.

This chain connects TRBV3-1 to TRBJ1-5, with TRBD1 matching over 9 bases. V gave up 0 bases and J gave up 3 bases; unmatched junction bases: 12. This CDR3 region has 19 residues. CDR1 is LGHDT, CDR2 YNNKEL, per germline (reference sequence). CDR3 bases: TGTGCCAGCAGCCAAGATCAAGGCAGGACAGGGGCCTTCAATCAGCCCCAGCATTTT. Encoded protein: CASSQDQGRTGAFNQPQHF.

The chain couples TRBV9 to TRBJ2-3; 9 bases map to TRBD2. Trimming at V came to 0 bases and at J to 0 bases, leaving 14 bases not matched to a gene. Germline loops: CDR1 SGDLS, CDR2 YYNGEE. This CDR3 has 20 amino acids. The CDR3 nucleotides are TGTGCCAGCAGCGTAGAAGGGCCAGCGGGAGGATTCCCTAGCACAGATACGCAGTATTTT. Amino acids: CASSVEGPAGGFPSTDTQYF.

This clonotype was counted between two and nine times. The rearrangement links TRBV5-1 to TRBJ1-1; D is perhaps TRBD1 (5 bases). Trimming cost V 4 bases and J 4 bases, with 17 bases left between them. The CDR3 length is 15 residues. The germline gives CDR1 SGHRS, CDR2 YFSETQ. CDR3 in amino acids: CASSKGSGRSTEAFF. CDR3 in DNA: TGCGCCAGCAGCAAAGGATCGGGGCGGAGCACTGAAGCTTTCTTT.

The rearrangement uses TRBV6-1 and TRBJ2-7; 11 bases fit TRBD2. The CDR3 contains 14 residues. The V gene's germline CDR1 is MNHNS and CDR2 SASEGT. The trim removed 9 bases at V and 0 bases at J, leaving 4 bases unmatched. The chain's CDR3 is CASEGTSGSYEQYF. The CDR3 nucleotides are TGTGCCAGTGAAGGGACTAGCGGCTCCTACGAGCAGTACTTC.

The chain employs TRBV30 and TRBJ1-4; D call uncertain. Germline values: CDR1 GTSNPN, CDR2 SVGIG (reference sequence). V shed 1 base and J shed 8 bases, with 11 bases lying between them. CDR3 length equals 13 residues. The CDR3 sequence is CAWSGTISEKLFF. CDR3 DNA sequence: TGTGCCTGGAGTGGGACCATCTCCGAAAAACTGTTTTTT.

With regard to this clonotype: One junction end disagrees with the germline gene, perhaps due to a read error. The genes are TRBV10-3 and TRBJ2-3; TRBD2 matches at 14 bases. CDR3 size: 15 residues. The V gene's germline CDR1 is ENHRY and CDR2 SYGVKD. DNA for the CDR3: TGTGCCGGCGGGACTAGCGGGAGTGATGGAGATATGCAGTATTTT. Its protein is CAGGTSGSDGDMQYF.

The chain uses TRBV9 and TRBJ2-1, with 15 bases identical to TRBD2. Losses at the gene ends were 3 bases for V and 7 bases for J; bases not matched to a gene: 2. Germline CDR1 and CDR2: SGDLS and YYNGEE. The CDR3 runs to 15 residues. The CDR3 loop is CASSAGTSGGNEQFF. For the CDR3, the DNA is TGTGCCAGCAGCGCCGGGACTAGCGGGGGGAATGAGCAGTTCTTC.

The chain carries TRBV10-1 and TRBJ1-1; D may be TRBD1 (5 bases). Germline CDR1 is WNHNN and CDR2 is SYGVQD (reference sequence). Trimming left V 1 base short and J 7 bases short, with 7 bases between. The CDR3 contains 12 residues. CDR3 loop: CASSELGGEAFF. The CDR3 DNA reads TGCGCCAGCAGTGAGTTGGGGGGTGAAGCTTTCTTT.

The V call is TRBV7-9, the J call TRBJ1-6; D is perhaps TRBD1 (5 bases). There are 15 residues in the CDR3. The V and J ends lost 7 bases and 9 bases respectively, with 19 bases between them. Per germline, CDR1 SEHNR and CDR2 FQNEAQ (reference sequence). The chain's CDR3 is CASKTRGWASSPLHF. The CDR3 DNA reads TGTGCCAGCAAAACACGGGGGTGGGCTAGTTCACCCCTCCACTTT.

This clonotype is categorized as medium-sized. The V gene is TRBV4-1, the J gene TRBJ2-3, with 9 bases that match TRBD2. J gave up 4 bases and V 3 bases, and 2 bases lay outside the gene matches. The germline V gene has CDR1 MGHRA and CDR2 YSYEKL. The CDR3 has 14 amino acids. CDR3: CASSQRGGPDTQYF. As DNA, the CDR3 is TGCGCCAGCAGCCAGCGGGGGGGCCCAGATACGCAGTATTTT.

This clonotype was detected ten times or more. This chain connects TRBV10-3 to TRBJ2-7; maybe TRBD1 (5 bases). This CDR3 spans 13 amino acids. The ends were cut back, 3 bases at V and 6 bases at J, with 12 bases in the middle. Germline CDR1 and CDR2: ENHRY and SYGVKD. The CDR3 bases are TGTGCCATCAGTGAAGGCAGGGTCGTCGAGCAGTACTTC. Translated, it gives CAISEGRVVEQYF.

The table lists this clonotype with a few counts. The V call is TRBV20-1, the J call TRBJ2-7; 16 nucleotides align to TRBD2. Germline V gene lookup returns CDR1 DFQATT and CDR2 SNEGSKA (reference sequence). CDR3 length: 19 residues. V dropped 0 bases and J dropped 1; count of bases not matched to a gene: 9. The CDR3 bases are TGCAGTGCTAGAGATCCGGGACTAGCGGGAGGGCCCAAGTCCTACGAGCAGTACTTC. It specifies CSARDPGLAGGPKSYEQYF.

This clonotype was found many times. This rearrangement joins TRBV4-1 to TRBJ1-2; D uncertain. The germline CDR1 and CDR2 sequences are MGHRA and YSYEKL. The CDR3 extends over 14 amino acids. V lost 6 bases and J 0 bases, leaving 11 bases between the germline ends. CDR3 loop: CASSPTETNYGYTF. The CDR3 DNA follows: TGCGCCAGCAGTCCAACCGAGACTAACTATGGCTACACCTTC.

This clonotype was counted between two and nine times. The chain uses TRBV19 and TRBJ1-2; perhaps TRBD1 as D (5 bases). V lost 7 bases, J lost 6 bases, and 15 bases lay in between. Germline assignment: CDR1 LNHDA and CDR2 SQIVND (reference sequence). The CDR3 loop spans 13 amino acids. Written as DNA, the CDR3 is TGTGCCAGTATACGGGGATTAGGGGATGGCTACACCTTC. Translation: CASIRGLGDGYTF.

This chain connects TRBV6-5 to TRBJ1-1; TRBD1 agrees at 7 bases. The CDR3 consists of 14 residues. The germline V gene encodes CDR1 MNHEY and CDR2 SVGAGI. Unmatched junction bases numbered 4, after V lost 5 bases and J lost 1 base. Written as DNA, the CDR3 is TGTGCCAGCAGTCTACAGGGGAGGAACACTGAAGCTTTCTTT. This gives the protein CASSLQGRNTEAFF.

The gene calls are TRBV5-1 and TRBJ2-7, with D unresolved. Germline V gene lookup returns CDR1 SGHRS and CDR2 YFSETQ. Between the trimmed V and J ends, which lost 0 bases and 4 bases, there was a span of 11 bases. CDR3 size: 14 residues. CDR3 in DNA: TGCGCCAGCAGCTTGGGGTCTAATATGTACGAGCAGTACTTC. It is translated as CASSLGSNMYEQYF.

The chain recombines TRBV6-5 with TRBJ1-2, with D perhaps matching TRBD1 (6 bases). CDR1 is MNHEY, CDR2 SVGAGI, per germline. Trimming removed 3 bases from V and 2 bases from J, with 10 bases in between. The CDR3 is made up of 14 amino acids. CDR3 coding DNA: TGTGCCAGCAGTTATGGGGGGACAAACTATGGCTACACCTTC. Protein sequence: CASSYGGTNYGYTF.

The chain recombines TRBV7-2 with TRBJ2-1; TRBD1 is a possible D gene (6 bases). The CDR3 is 13 amino acids. Trimming took 3 bases from V and 10 from J, leaving 13 bases between them. Germline CDR1 reads SGHTA; CDR2 reads FQGNSA. This CDR3 is CASSFRTVSEQFF. CDR3 coding DNA: TGTGCCAGCAGCTTTCGGACAGTCAGCGAGCAGTTCTTC.